The sequence of this T cell receptor beta chain was determined in a study of cytomegalovirus exposure and HLA in healthy donors. Deletions cut 4 bases from V and 1 base from J, with 7 bases between. Germline V gives CDR1 SGHNT, CDR2 YENEEA. This CDR3 is 13 amino acids long. 13 Jbeta primers and 60 Vbeta primers were used for the PCR. The repertoire was sequenced with immunoSEQ multiplex PCR; TCRdb's copy has only in-frame clones and lacks some. This table holds approximately 74,000 clones, 70% to 90% found once. Donors sampled were nominally healthy, though unrecorded immune exposures were likely. Sequences were obtained from PBMCs. This receptor was taken from a woman between 25 and 40 years old in good health and CMV-seronegative. This chain uses TRBV11-3 with TRBJ1-1; possible D gene TRBD1, 6 bases. The CDR3 DNA follows: TGTGCCAGCAGCTCGACAGGGAACACTGAAGCTTTCTTT. Its protein product is CASSSTGNTEAFF.